The rows below give T cell receptor beta chains drawn from one sample of a study of blood T cell repertoires in COVID-19. Assay used: immunoSEQ multiplex PCR; TCRdb lists only in-frame clones, some missing. There are about 25,000 clones in the sample; nearly 90% occur only once, and 9.7% lies in the top ten. The source material was peripheral blood. All receptors derive from a man aged 65-85 years with acute or convalescent COVID-19. Both conserved end residues are part of each CDR3. D genes are given only for firm matches. Clone size is not always given. Where it is, it says once, few, many or a class for expanded clones.

CDR3 protein: CAWTLGGGHEQYF; CDR3 DNA: TGTGCCTGGACCCTGGGGGGTGGCCACGAGCAGTACTTC; CDR3 length: 13; V gene: TRBV30; D gene: .; J gene: TRBJ2-7; clone size: once
CDR3 protein: CASSKGQGDNEQFF; CDR3 DNA: TGCGCCAGCAGTAAGGGACAGGGAGACAATGAGCAGTTCTTC; CDR3 length: 14; V gene: TRBV10-2; D gene: TRBD1; J gene: TRBJ2-1; clone size: .
CDR3 protein: CASSPNGNSNQPQHF; CDR3 DNA: TGTGCCAGCTCACCAAACGGTAATAGCAATCAGCCCCAGCATTTT; CDR3 length: 15; V gene: TRBV18; D gene: .; J gene: TRBJ1-5; clone size: .
CDR3 protein: CATSDRQGIIGGTEAFF; CDR3 DNA: TGTGCCACCAGTGACCGACAGGGGATCATCGGCGGCACTGAAGCTTTCTTT; CDR3 length: 17; V gene: TRBV24-1; D gene: TRBD1; J gene: TRBJ1-1; clone size: large
CDR3 protein: CASSLVSFTVRNEQFF; CDR3 DNA: TGTGCCAGCAGCTTAGTGAGCTTCACAGTGAGAAATGAGCAGTTCTTC; CDR3 length: 16; V gene: TRBV7-8; D gene: .; J gene: TRBJ2-1; clone size: .
CDR3 protein: CASSAGQGSTDTQYF; CDR3 DNA: TGCGCCAGCAGCGCGGGACAGGGGAGCACAGATACGCAGTATTTT; CDR3 length: 15; V gene: TRBV5-1; D gene: TRBD1; J gene: TRBJ2-3; clone size: once
CDR3 protein: CAISGQGPLGYGYTF; CDR3 DNA: TGTGCCATCAGTGGCCAGGGGCCATTAGGCTATGGCTACACCTTC; CDR3 length: 15; V gene: TRBV10-3; D gene: .; J gene: TRBJ1-2; clone size: .
CDR3 protein: CASSLAPGREKLFF; CDR3 DNA: TGTGCCAGCAGCTTAGCTCCAGGGCGGGAAAAACTGTTTTTT; CDR3 length: 14; V gene: TRBV7-2; D gene: .; J gene: TRBJ1-4; clone size: .
CDR3 protein: CASSGRRRQGDSNQPQHF; CDR3 DNA: TGTGCCAGTAGTGGGAGACGTAGACAGGGAGATAGCAATCAGCCCCAGCATTTT; CDR3 length: 18; V gene: TRBV19; D gene: TRBD1; J gene: TRBJ1-5; clone size: .
CDR3 protein: CASSQQGGLETQYF; CDR3 DNA: TGTGCCAGCAGCCAGCAGGGGGGTTTGGAGACCCAGTACTTC; CDR3 length: 14; V gene: TRBV11-1; D gene: .; J gene: TRBJ2-5; clone size: .
CDR3 protein: CASSQRGGRTDTQYF; CDR3 DNA: TGTGCCAGCAGCCAGCGGGGGGGCAGGACAGATACGCAGTATTTT; CDR3 length: 15; V gene: TRBV4-2; D gene: TRBD2; J gene: TRBJ2-3; clone size: once
CDR3 protein: CASSISLVYEQYF; CDR3 DNA: TGTGCCAGTAGTATTTCCCTCGTCTACGAGCAGTACTTC; CDR3 length: 13; V gene: TRBV19; D gene: .; J gene: TRBJ2-7; clone size: .
CDR3 protein: CASSLGDRASGELFF; CDR3 DNA: TGCGCCAGCAGCTTGGGCGACAGGGCGTCCGGGGAGCTGTTTTTT; CDR3 length: 15; V gene: TRBV5-1; D gene: TRBD1; J gene: TRBJ2-2; clone size: .
CDR3 protein: CASSPIRLGTDTQYF; CDR3 DNA: TGTGCCAGCAGCCCTATTAGACTTGGCACAGATACGCAGTATTTT; CDR3 length: 15; V gene: TRBV9; D gene: .; J gene: TRBJ2-3; clone size: few
CDR3 protein: CASSGGSFGAFF; CDR3 DNA: TGTGCCAGCAGCGGAGGGTCGTTCGGGGCTTTCTTT; CDR3 length: 12; V gene: TRBV5-5; D gene: .; J gene: TRBJ1-1; clone size: .
CDR3 protein: CASSENGQVTGELFF; CDR3 DNA: TGTGCCAGCAGTGAAAATGGGCAAGTCACCGGGGAGCTGTTTTTT; CDR3 length: 15; V gene: TRBV6-1; D gene: .; J gene: TRBJ2-2; clone size: .
CDR3 protein: CASSSGLAGALSYNEQFF; CDR3 DNA: TGTGCCAGCAGCTCGGGACTAGCGGGAGCATTATCCTACAATGAGCAGTTCTTC; CDR3 length: 18; V gene: TRBV7-9; D gene: TRBD2; J gene: TRBJ2-1; clone size: .
CDR3 protein: CASSLTTEETQYF; CDR3 DNA: TGTGCCAGCAGCTTAACGACAGAAGAGACCCAGTACTTC; CDR3 length: 13; V gene: TRBV7-3; D gene: .; J gene: TRBJ2-5; clone size: .
CDR3 protein: CASSMRGVDYGYTF; CDR3 DNA: TGTGCCAGTAGTATGCGAGGAGTTGACTATGGCTACACCTTC; CDR3 length: 14; V gene: TRBV19; D gene: .; J gene: TRBJ1-2; clone size: .
CDR3 protein: CASSLTGGQANQPQHF; CDR3 DNA: TGTGCCAGCTCACTTACAGGGGGCCAGGCGAATCAGCCCCAGCATTTT; CDR3 length: 16; V gene: TRBV18; D gene: TRBD1; J gene: TRBJ1-5; clone size: .
CDR3 protein: CASSPWTGGYEQYF; CDR3 DNA: TGTGCCAGCAGCCCCTGGACAGGGGGCTACGAGCAGTACTTC; CDR3 length: 14; V gene: TRBV9; D gene: TRBD1; J gene: TRBJ2-7; clone size: .
CDR3 protein: CASSVAAGAGNTIYF; CDR3 DNA: TGTGCCAGCAGCGTAGCTGCAGGGGCTGGAAACACCATATATTTT; CDR3 length: 15; V gene: TRBV9; D gene: .; J gene: TRBJ1-3; clone size: once
CDR3 protein: CASSPDRPPGTQYF; CDR3 DNA: TGTGCCAGCAGTCCCGACAGGCCCCCGGGGACCCAGTACTTC; CDR3 length: 14; V gene: TRBV6-5; D gene: .; J gene: TRBJ2-5; clone size: .
CDR3 protein: CSVRNRSNNYEQYF; CDR3 DNA: TGCAGCGTTCGCAACAGATCTAACAACTACGAGCAGTACTTC; CDR3 length: 14; V gene: TRBV29-1; D gene: .; J gene: TRBJ2-7; clone size: .
CDR3 protein: CASSPTSRGLGTEAFF; CDR3 DNA: TGTGCCAGCAGTCCCACCTCCAGGGGGCTCGGCACTGAAGCTTTCTTT; CDR3 length: 16; V gene: TRBV6-6; D gene: TRBD1; J gene: TRBJ1-1; clone size: .
CDR3 protein: CASRPGLAGVTGELFF; CDR3 DNA: TGTGCCAGCAGACCTGGACTAGCGGGAGTCACCGGGGAGCTGTTTTTT; CDR3 length: 16; V gene: TRBV28; D gene: TRBD2; J gene: TRBJ2-2; clone size: .
CDR3 protein: CASSPSGGGSILYEQYF; CDR3 DNA: TGTGCCAGCTCACCATCGGGAGGGGGCAGTATCCTCTACGAGCAGTACTTC; CDR3 length: 17; V gene: TRBV18; D gene: .; J gene: TRBJ2-7; clone size: once
CDR3 protein: CATSDPSPGGLDTQYF; CDR3 DNA: TGTGCCACCAGTGATCCCTCTCCGGGAGGTTTAGATACGCAGTATTTT; CDR3 length: 16; V gene: TRBV24-1; D gene: TRBD2; J gene: TRBJ2-3; clone size: .
CDR3 protein: CASSYRTSGSVYEQYF; CDR3 DNA: TGTGCCAGCAGCTACCGTACTAGCGGGAGTGTCTACGAGCAGTACTTC; CDR3 length: 16; V gene: TRBV9; D gene: TRBD2; J gene: TRBJ2-7; clone size: .
CDR3 protein: CASSLRDRGNQPQHF; CDR3 DNA: TGTGCCAGCAGCTTGAGGGACAGGGGTAATCAGCCCCAGCATTTT; CDR3 length: 15; V gene: TRBV5-6; D gene: TRBD1; J gene: TRBJ1-5; clone size: few
CDR3 protein: CASSLRSSGANVLTF; CDR3 DNA: TGCGCCAGCAGCTTGCGGAGCTCTGGGGCCAACGTCCTGACTTTC; CDR3 length: 15; V gene: TRBV5-1; D gene: .; J gene: TRBJ2-6; clone size: .
CDR3 protein: CASSSTGGALYGYTF; CDR3 DNA: TGTGCCAGCAGTTCGACAGGGGGCGCCTTGTATGGCTACACCTTC; CDR3 length: 15; V gene: TRBV6-2/TRBV6-3; D gene: TRBD1; J gene: TRBJ1-2; clone size: .
CDR3 protein: CASSLRAQEPLTGLSYEQYF; CDR3 DNA: TGTGCCAGTAGTTTACGAGCACAAGAGCCTTTAACAGGGCTATCCTACGAGCAGTACTTC; CDR3 length: 20; V gene: TRBV19; D gene: .; J gene: TRBJ2-7; clone size: .
CDR3 protein: CASSRLRDRSNTEAFF; CDR3 DNA: TGTGCCAGTAGTCGCCTCCGGGACAGGTCGAACACTGAAGCTTTCTTT; CDR3 length: 16; V gene: TRBV19; D gene: TRBD1; J gene: TRBJ1-1; clone size: .
CDR3 protein: CASSYAGLAGGPGETGELFF; CDR3 DNA: TGTGCCAGCAGTTACGCGGGACTAGCGGGAGGGCCCGGTGAGACCGGGGAGCTGTTTTTT; CDR3 length: 20; V gene: TRBV28; D gene: TRBD2; J gene: TRBJ2-2; clone size: .
CDR3 protein: CSAGGSGGAFQFF; CDR3 DNA: TGCAGCGCCGGAGGTAGCGGGGGGGCCTTCCAGTTCTTC; CDR3 length: 13; V gene: TRBV29-1; D gene: TRBD2; J gene: TRBJ2-1; clone size: once
CDR3 protein: CASILDPRSTEAFF; CDR3 DNA: TGTGCCAGTATCCTAGATCCCCGATCCACTGAAGCTTTCTTT; CDR3 length: 14; V gene: TRBV19; D gene: .; J gene: TRBJ1-1; clone size: .
CDR3 protein: CAWSARDAGELFF; CDR3 DNA: TGTGCCTGGAGTGCGCGGGACGCCGGGGAGCTGTTTTTT; CDR3 length: 13; V gene: TRBV30; D gene: .; J gene: TRBJ2-2; clone size: .
CDR3 protein: CASSLGAGDYGYTF; CDR3 DNA: TGTGCCAGCAGCTTAGGGGCAGGGGATTATGGCTACACCTTC; CDR3 length: 14; V gene: TRBV7-8; D gene: .; J gene: TRBJ1-2; clone size: .
CDR3 protein: CASTQTGASTDTQYF; CDR3 DNA: TGTGCCAGCACCCAGACAGGGGCCAGCACAGATACGCAGTATTTT; CDR3 length: 15; V gene: TRBV7-8; D gene: TRBD1; J gene: TRBJ2-3; clone size: .
CDR3 protein: CASSPPTSAGEQYF; CDR3 DNA: TGTGCCAGCAGCCCACCGACTAGCGCTGGCGAGCAGTACTTC; CDR3 length: 14; V gene: TRBV5-6; D gene: TRBD2; J gene: TRBJ2-7; clone size: once
CDR3 protein: CASSSTQGGNGKLFF; CDR3 DNA: TGCGCCAGCAGCAGTACCCAGGGTGGGAATGGTAAACTGTTTTTT; CDR3 length: 15; V gene: TRBV5-1; D gene: .; J gene: TRBJ1-4; clone size: .
CDR3 protein: CASSPADRARNIQYF; CDR3 DNA: TGTGCCAGCAGCCCCGCCGACAGGGCCAGGAACATTCAGTACTTC; CDR3 length: 15; V gene: TRBV3-1/TRBV3-2; D gene: TRBD1; J gene: TRBJ2-4; clone size: .
CDR3 protein: CASSIDPAGAYEQYF; CDR3 DNA: TGTGCCAGTAGTATAGATCCGGCAGGGGCCTACGAGCAGTACTTC; CDR3 length: 15; V gene: TRBV19; D gene: .; J gene: TRBJ2-7; clone size: .
CDR3 protein: CASSPAPGQGTGEQYF; CDR3 DNA: TGTGCCAGCAGCCCTGCACCGGGACAGGGGACGGGTGAGCAGTACTTC; CDR3 length: 16; V gene: TRBV11-2; D gene: TRBD1; J gene: TRBJ2-7; clone size: .
CDR3 protein: CASSLDSGNPGELFF; CDR3 DNA: TGTGCCAGCAGCTTGGATAGCGGGAACCCCGGGGAGCTGTTTTTT; CDR3 length: 15; V gene: TRBV11-3; D gene: TRBD2; J gene: TRBJ2-2; clone size: .
CDR3 protein: CASSYQVGQGAYEQYF; CDR3 DNA: TGTGCCAGCAGTTACCAGGTGGGACAGGGGGCGTACGAGCAGTACTTC; CDR3 length: 16; V gene: TRBV6-2/TRBV6-3; D gene: TRBD1; J gene: TRBJ2-7; clone size: .
CDR3 protein: CASSASPQGARGVTEAFF; CDR3 DNA: TGCGCCAGCAGCGCTAGCCCACAGGGCGCCAGGGGGGTCACTGAAGCTTTCTTT; CDR3 length: 18; V gene: TRBV5-1; D gene: TRBD1; J gene: TRBJ1-1; clone size: .
CDR3 protein: CASSSPSEAFF; CDR3 DNA: TGTGCCAGCAGTTCCCCTTCTGAAGCTTTCTTT; CDR3 length: 11; V gene: TRBV6-6; D gene: .; J gene: TRBJ1-1; clone size: .